Shown below are 11 T cell receptor beta chains from a single sample sequenced in a study of blood T cell repertoires in COVID-19. Profiling relied on immunoSEQ multiplex PCR, and the TCRdb table lists in-frame clones only, not all of them. The top ten hold around 7.8% of the sample, which has some 250,000 clones, about 90% seen once. Sample: peripheral blood. The receptors shown here come from a man in his 60s who had recovered from COVID-19.

This sequence joins TRBV12-3 or TRBV12-4 and TRBJ2-1, with D possibly TRBD2 on 6 matching bases. Trimming stripped 9 bases from V and 9 bases from J, with 18 bases between. The CDR3 runs to 13 residues. The CDR3 nucleotides are TGTGCCAGTGGACGGGGGTTCAGCGCTGAGCAGTTCTTC. Translating gives CASGRGFSAEQFF.

This clone was recorded once. The rearrangement uses TRBV4-1 and TRBJ2-7; 7 bases match TRBD1. The V gene end was trimmed by 1 base and the J gene end by 1 base; junction bases not matched to a gene: 4. The germline V gene has CDR1 MGHRA and CDR2 YSYEKL. CDR3 length: 15 residues. DNA for the CDR3: TGCGCCAGCAGCCAAGTAAGGGGGCAATCCTACGAGCAGTACTTC. It is translated as CASSQVRGQSYEQYF.

The chain is built from TRBV5-1 and TRBJ2-7; TRBD1 matches 9 bases. The V gene's germline CDR1 is SGHRS and CDR2 YFSETQ. This CDR3 is 15 amino acids long. Trimming at V came to 2 bases and at J to 3 bases, leaving 6 bases not matched to a gene. CDR3 coding DNA: TGCGCCAGCAGCTTAACTAGACAGGGGGGCTACGAGCAGTACTTC. It encodes CASSLTRQGGYEQYF.

This clone was seen a few times. The chain uses TRBV20-1 and TRBJ1-5, with D tentatively TRBD1 (5 bases). The V end was cut by 3 bases, the J end by 0 bases, with 12 bases between. There are 15 residues in the CDR3. Germline lookup yields CDR1 DFQATT and CDR2 SNEGSKA (reference sequence). The CDR3 DNA reads as TGCAGTGCTAGTAATAGGGGATTTAGCAATCAGCCCCAGCATTTT. Translated, it gives CSASNRGFSNQPQHF.

The chain recombines TRBV27 with TRBJ1-2, with 8 bases aligning to TRBD1. Germline CDR1 is MNHEY and CDR2 is SMNVEV (reference sequence). CDR3 length: 13 residues. The V and J ends lost 3 bases and 4 bases, in that order; junction bases with no gene match: 1. CDR3 loop: CASSFGQGYGYTF. The CDR3 region has the DNA TGTGCCAGCAGTTTCGGACAGGGCTATGGCTACACCTTC.

The chain recombines TRBV6-5 with TRBJ1-5; D perhaps matches TRBD1 (6 bases). Germline loops: CDR1 MNHEY, CDR2 SVGAGI. This CDR3 has 13 residues. The V end was cut by 6 bases, the J end by 6 bases, with 12 bases between. The CDR3 bases are TGTGCCAGCAGCCCACAGGGCCTTCAGCCCCAGCATTTT. Translation: CASSPQGLQPQHF.

The chain is built from TRBV10-3 and TRBJ1-2, with no clear D. This CDR3 has 13 amino acids. V was clipped by 8 bases and J by 0 bases, with 10 bases between them. Germline V gene sequence: CDR1 ENHRY, CDR2 SYGVKD. CDR3 in amino acids: CAIDPGANYGYTF. In nucleotides, the CDR3 is TGTGCCATCGATCCAGGCGCTAACTATGGCTACACCTTC.

The rearrangement uses TRBV7-9 and TRBJ1-3; D might be TRBD1 (5 bases). V was trimmed by 7 bases and J by 2 bases, leaving 12 bases between them. The V gene's germline CDR1 is SEHNR and CDR2 FQNEAQ (reference sequence). The CDR3 is made up of 14 amino acids. DNA for the CDR3: TGTGCCAGCAAGGAAGGGGAACCTGGAAACACCATATATTTT. Its protein product is CASKEGEPGNTIYF.

The gene calls are TRBV2 and TRBJ2-2, with D possibly matching TRBD1 (5 bases). The germline CDR1 and CDR2 sequences are SNHLY and FYNNEI. Trimming removed 8 bases from V and 1 base from J, with 14 bases in between. There are 15 residues in the CDR3. CDR3 in amino acids: CASQRGRMNTGELFF. Written as DNA, the CDR3 is TGTGCCAGCCAAAGGGGCAGGATGAACACCGGGGAGCTGTTTTTT.

The rearrangement links TRBV18 to TRBJ2-7; D is perhaps TRBD1 (5 bases). CDR1 is KGHSH, CDR2 LQKENI, per germline. V was shortened by 5 bases and J by 3 bases, with 8 bases between the two germline ends. There are 12 residues in the CDR3. The CDR3 region is CASSATGYEQYF. The CDR3 DNA follows: TGTGCCAGCTCAGCCACAGGCTACGAGCAGTACTTC.

CDR3 protein: CASSPRTGTTGANVLTF. In DNA, the CDR3 is TGTGCCAGCAGCCCTAGGACAGGGACTACTGGGGCCAACGTCCTGACTTTC. V and J are TRBV3-1 (or the pseudogene TRBV3-2) and TRBJ2-6, with a possible D match to TRBD1 (8 bases). With 4 bases removed from V and 2 bases from J, the gap between germline ends came to 15 bases. The CDR3 has 17 residues. CDR1 is LGHDT, CDR2 YNNKEL, per germline (reference sequence).